The entry that follows covers one TCR beta chain sequence. This entry belongs to a study of blood T cell repertoires in COVID-19. Study details: The United States, Italy and Spain supplied acute and convalescent COVID-19 samples. PBMCs, B-cell-depleted T cells, or T cells provided the cDNA or gDNA that made up the material.

As originally analysed: Estimation of nucleated cell counts was performed using reference gene primer amplification. Sequencing used immunoSEQ multiplex PCR; TCRdb keeps in-frame clones, though not all of them. V and J calls and clone size are copied from that table; D and trimming were computed from the DNA. The sample includes roughly 53,000 clones, 65% to 85% of them seen just once. Trimming cost V 6 bases and J 8 bases, with 15 bases left between them. This CDR3 has 13 residues. Germline values: CDR1 SGHTA, CDR2 FQGNSA. Sequencing used peripheral blood. The TCR was taken from a man aged 70 or older with active COVID-19. The J gene is TRBJ2-3, the V gene TRBV7-2; D is perhaps TRBD2 (6 bases). This chain's CDR3 is CASRAGPRGTQYF. The CDR3 nucleotides read TGTGCCAGCAGGGCGGGACCCCGGGGTACGCAGTATTTT.